This T cell receptor (beta chain) was sequenced during a study of T cells in Graves' hyperthyroidism and ophthalmopathy. Germline lookup yields CDR1 MNHEY and CDR2 SMNVEV (reference sequence). Trimming left V 8 bases short and J 4 bases short, with 11 bases between. This CDR3 contains 12 residues. The sample holds many counts of this clonotype. Researchers amplified the TCR beta CDR3 regions from RNA transcripts. The primer set for the first-round RT-PCR of the TCR CDR3 was HTBI. TCRdb called the multiplex PCR reads again in MiXCR, with one record for every CDR3 protein. The data show about 480,000 distinct CDR3 sequences, roughly 14% seen once.

The J gene is TRBJ1-2, the V gene TRBV27; D not resolved. The sequence came from a woman aged 18-30 years with Graves' hyperthyroidism. The sample comprised blood. The CDR3 sequence: CASGQSSYGYTF. The CDR3 DNA sequence: TGTGCCAGCGGTCAGTCTTCCTATGGCTACACCTTC.